This T cell receptor (beta chain) was captured in a study of cytomegalovirus exposure and HLA in healthy donors. Findings and limits, study-wide: Trimming of TCR beta V- and J-genes showed a link, identified in a later analysis, to a missense DCLRE1C variant. 150 to 200 TCR beta chains were listed as cytomegalovirus-associated. In an earlier analysis, about 87% or about 30%: the productive usage of most TCR beta V segments. Serostatus for CMV was the only available immune exposure information.

The study ran its PCR with 60 Vbeta and 13 Jbeta primers. Method: immunoSEQ multiplex PCR; TCRdb's copy keeps in-frame clones and lacks some. The top ten hold about a tenth of the sample, which has 160,000 or so clones, 60% to 80% seen once. The CDR3 loop spans 15 amino acids. The germline V gene encodes CDR1 MNHNS and CDR2 SASEGT. The V and J ends lost 0 bases and 8 bases respectively, with 13 bases between them. Regarding this clone: Its antigen is as yet unknown.

The TCR comes from a man aged 18 to 30 in good health and CMV-seropositive. The chain combines TRBV6-1 with TRBJ1-4; D is undetermined. Source material: PBMCs. The CDR3 spells CASSEAGEGTEKLFF. CDR3 DNA: TGTGCCAGCAGTGAAGCCGGGGAAGGTACCGAAAAACTGTTTTTT.